This record concerns one TCR beta chain sequence. This entry comes from a study of spatial heterogeneity in lung cancer. This CDR3 region has 15 residues. The germline V and J ends were trimmed by 1 base and 4 bases, with 9 bases remaining between them. Per germline, CDR1 SGHDT and CDR2 YYEEEE. TCR cDNA molecules each had a unique molecular identifier. MiXCR, run by TCRdb on the 5' RACE reads, gives a single entry per CDR3 protein. The table has about 890 distinct CDR3 sequences, roughly 35% seen once; the top ten hold about 12%. As for time point: sample taken at primary tumor resection. Material: normal lung tissue next to the tumor, obtained at surgery. The source is a male donor with early-stage non-small cell lung cancer. V is TRBV5-6 and J is TRBJ2-6; D not certain. CDR3 bases: TGTGCCAGCAGCTTGAAGGTCTCAGGGGCCAACGTCCTGACTTTC. Its protein product is CASSLKVSGANVLTF.